This TCR beta chain originates from a study of regulatory T cells in long-lasting Graves disease. Whole-study context: Newly diagnosed Graves' patients had taken antithyroid drugs under 3 months. Study results and caveats: New patients shared around 920 public clonotypes, fewer than the roughly 2,600 shared by persistent patients.

In building TCR beta libraries, iRepertoire HTBI primers were used together with Arm-PCR of CDR3 regions. Each CDR3 protein is one row after TCRdb ran MiXCR on the multiplex PCR reads. The data hold roughly 420,000 distinct CDR3 sequences, with around 15% observed a single time. Described time point: newly diagnosed GD, antithyroid drugs for less than 3 months. Construction of the TCR library relied on RNA isolated from PBMCs. Per American Thyroid Association guidelines, Graves' disease was diagnosed. This clonotype was seen at least ten times. Antigen unknown. J lost 7 bases, V lost 10 bases, and 21 bases had no gene match. CDR3 length: 17 amino acids. Germline values: CDR1 MNHNS, CDR2 SASEGT. These data are also associated with another study on T cells in Graves' hyperthyroidism and ophthalmopathy. As that report states: Peripheral blood also featured most of the thyroid clonotypes expanded above 0.001.

This TCR came from a woman between 50 and 59 years old with Graves disease. The input for sequencing was peripheral blood mononuclear cells (PBMCs), taken at new diagnosis, from a patient treated with antithyroid drugs. V gene TRBV6-1 combines with J gene TRBJ2-5; 10 nucleotides align to TRBD1. The CDR3 sequence is CATSTGTGAFGLGTQYF. The CDR3 DNA reads TGTGCCACCTCCACCGGGACAGGGGCTTTCGGACTGGGGACCCAGTACTTC.